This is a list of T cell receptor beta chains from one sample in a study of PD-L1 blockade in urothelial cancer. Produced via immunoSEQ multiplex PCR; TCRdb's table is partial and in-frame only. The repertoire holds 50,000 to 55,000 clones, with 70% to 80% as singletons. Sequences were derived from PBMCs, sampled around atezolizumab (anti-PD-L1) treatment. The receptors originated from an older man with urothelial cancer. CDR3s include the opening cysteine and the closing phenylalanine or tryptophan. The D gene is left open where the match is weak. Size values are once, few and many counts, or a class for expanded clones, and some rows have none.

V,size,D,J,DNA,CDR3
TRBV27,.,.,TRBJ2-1,TGTGCCAGCAGTCCTCTCCCGGCGGGGCTATACAATGAGCAGTTCTTC,CASSPLPAGLYNEQFF
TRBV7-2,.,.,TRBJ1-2,TGTGCCAGCAGCTCCCCTTCCGCAGGCGACTATGGCTACACCTTC,CASSSPSAGDYGYTF
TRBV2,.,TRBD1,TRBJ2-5,TGTGCCAGCAGTGAATTTGAGGGACAGGGGGCTGGGGAGACCCAGTACTTC,CASSEFEGQGAGETQYF
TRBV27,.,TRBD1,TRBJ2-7,TGTGCCAGCGGGGGACAGGGGGCGTCCGAGCAGTACTTC,CASGGQGASEQYF
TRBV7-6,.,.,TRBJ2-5,TGTGCCAGCAGCTCCGAGACAGGAGCCCAGTACTTC,CASSSETGAQYF
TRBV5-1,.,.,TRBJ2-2,TGCGCCAGCAGCTTGAGGCTAGAGGGGAACACCGGGGAGCTGTTTTTT,CASSLRLEGNTGELFF
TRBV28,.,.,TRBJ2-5,TGTGCCAGCACCCCCCGGGGAGTGCACCAAGAGACCCAGTACTTC,CASTPRGVHQETQYF
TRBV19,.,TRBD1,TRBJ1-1,TGTGCCAGTAGTATAGTCGTACCGGGACAGGTCCTCACTGAAGCTTTCTTT,CASSIVVPGQVLTEAFF
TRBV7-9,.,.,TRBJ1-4,TGTGCCAGCAGCCCAGGCATCACGGGGAATGAAAAACTGTTTTTT,CASSPGITGNEKLFF
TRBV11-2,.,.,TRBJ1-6,TGTGCCAGCAGCTCCCCAAATTCACCCCTCCACTTT,CASSSPNSPLHF
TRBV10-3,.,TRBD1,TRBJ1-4,TGTGCCATCAGTGAGTCAAGGTCAGGGGGAAGTGAAAAACTGTTTTTT,CAISESRSGGSEKLFF
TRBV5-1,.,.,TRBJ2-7,TGCGCCAGCAGCTTGGGTCAGGGGCGACGGGACGAGCAGTACTTC,CASSLGQGRRDEQYF
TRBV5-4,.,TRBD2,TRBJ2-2,TGTGCCAGCAGCTTCGGGGGGGGCGGGGAGCTGTTTTTT,CASSFGGGGELFF
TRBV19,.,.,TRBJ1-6,TGTGCCAGTAGGGGGACTTCTAATTCACCCCTCCACTTT,CASRGTSNSPLHF
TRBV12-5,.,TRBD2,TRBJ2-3,TGTGCTAGTGGTTTGGCTCCTGGACTAGCGGGGGGACTCACAGATACGCAGTATTTT,CASGLAPGLAGGLTDTQYF
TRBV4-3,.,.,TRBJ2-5,TGCGCCAGCAGCCATAAAAATCCGGGGGGCCAACAAGAGACCCAGTACTTC,CASSHKNPGGQQETQYF
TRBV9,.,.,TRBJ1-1,TGTGCCAGCAGCGTAGACAGGAGGAACACTGAAGCTTTCTTT,CASSVDRRNTEAFF
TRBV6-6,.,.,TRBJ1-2,TGTGCCAGCAGGCCTCCAGTGACTAACTATGGCTACACCTTC,CASRPPVTNYGYTF
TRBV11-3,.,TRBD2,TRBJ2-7,TGTGCCAGCAGCCCTAGCGGGCCCTCCTACGAGCAGTACTTC,CASSPSGPSYEQYF
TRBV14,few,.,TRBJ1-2,TGTGCCAGCAGTTTTGACAGCACCTACTATGGCTACACCTTC,CASSFDSTYYGYTF
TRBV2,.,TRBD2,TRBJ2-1,TGTGCCAGCAGGGGACGATTAGCGGGAGTAACCTACAATGAGCAGTTCTTC,CASRGRLAGVTYNEQFF
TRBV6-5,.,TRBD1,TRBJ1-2,TGTGCCAGCAGCAAAGCGGGACAGGGCACCTATGGCCACACCTTC,CASSKAGQGTYGHTF
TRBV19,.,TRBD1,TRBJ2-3,TGTGCCAGTGCGAGACAGGGGGGGGTTGTGGCAGATACGCAGTATTTT,CASARQGGVVADTQYF
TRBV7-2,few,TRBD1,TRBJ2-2,TGTGCCAGCAGCTTAGGGACAGGGCGCACCGGGGAGCTGTTTTTT,CASSLGTGRTGELFF
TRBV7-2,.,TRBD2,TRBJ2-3,TGTGCCAGCAGCATGCGACTAGCGGGGGGTGCAGATACGCAGTATTTT,CASSMRLAGGADTQYF
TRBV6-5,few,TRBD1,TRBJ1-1,TGTGCCAGCAGCTCCGGACAGGGGGGTCAAGCTTTCTTT,CASSSGQGGQAFF
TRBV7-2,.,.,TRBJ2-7,TGTGCCAGCAGCTTAGGTCAGGGGAGCTCCTACGAGCAGTACTTC,CASSLGQGSSYEQYF
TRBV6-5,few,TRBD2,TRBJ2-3,TGTGCCAGCGGAAGCGGGGGGGTAGGTCGGACGCAGTATTTT,CASGSGGVGRTQYF
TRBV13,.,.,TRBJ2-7,TGTGCCAGCAGCTTAGAACCCCCAGGGGAGCAGTACTTC,CASSLEPPGEQYF
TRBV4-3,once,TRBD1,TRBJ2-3,TGCGCCAGCAGCCAAGAGGGGCTAGGGGGCCTCACAGATACGCAGTATTTT,CASSQEGLGGLTDTQYF
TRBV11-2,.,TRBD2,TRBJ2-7,TGTGCCAGCAGCTTGGGGGGACTAGCGGGGGCCACCTACGAGCAGTACTTC,CASSLGGLAGATYEQYF
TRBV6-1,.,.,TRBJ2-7,TGTGCCAGCAGTACAGGAATAGAGCAGTACTTC,CASSTGIEQYF
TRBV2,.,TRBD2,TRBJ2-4,TGTGCCAGCAGTGAACAGCGGGAGGTAAAAAACATTCAGTACTTC,CASSEQREVKNIQYF
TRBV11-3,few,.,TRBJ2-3,TGTGCCAGCAGCCGCAAGCAATACACAGATACGCAGTATTTT,CASSRKQYTDTQYF
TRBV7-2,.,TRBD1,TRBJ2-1,TGTGCCAGCAGCTTAAGGGACAGCCTTGGCAATGAGCAGTTCTTC,CASSLRDSLGNEQFF
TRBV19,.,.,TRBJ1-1,TGTGCCAGTAGTACGTGGAGCACTGAAGCTTTCTTT,CASSTWSTEAFF
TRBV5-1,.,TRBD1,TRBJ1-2,TGCGCCAGCAGCCTAGGGGGCGCGGATGGCTACACCTTC,CASSLGGADGYTF
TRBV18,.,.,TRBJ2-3,TGTGCCAGCTCCCCCCAGTTGGATAGCCACACAGATACGCAGTATTTT,CASSPQLDSHTDTQYF
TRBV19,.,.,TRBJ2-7,TGTGCCAGTAGTATTAGGACACTGAACGAGCAGTACTTC,CASSIRTLNEQYF
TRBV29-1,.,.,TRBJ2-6,TGCAGCGCCACAGTGGATGTCAACTCTGGGGCCAACGTCCTGACTTTC,CSATVDVNSGANVLTF
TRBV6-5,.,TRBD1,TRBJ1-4,TGTGCCAGCAGCGAGGGACAGGGCAGCGATGAAAAACTGTTTTTT,CASSEGQGSDEKLFF